Listed below are T cell receptor beta chains from one sample, sequenced in a study of control samples from healthy donors and cancer patients. Profiling relied on immunoSEQ multiplex PCR, and the TCRdb table lists in-frame clones only, not all of them. The repertoire includes 75,000 to 90,000 clones, 75% to 90% of them detected once, and approximately 7.2% sits in the top ten. Material: blood. The source of these receptors is a man aged 50-59 years in good health. CDR3s include the opening cysteine and the closing phenylalanine or tryptophan. The D gene is left open where the match is weak. Expanded clones are given a class, and other clones once, few, many or no size at all.

-	TRBD1	TRBJ1-1	TRBV15	CATSRETGDGTEAFF	TGTGCCACCAGCAGAGAGACAGGGGATGGCACTGAAGCTTTCTTT
-	TRBD1	TRBJ1-1	TRBV11-2	CASSPWTGRGTEAFF	TGTGCCAGCAGCCCATGGACAGGGAGGGGGACTGAAGCTTTCTTT
-	TRBD2	TRBJ2-7	TRBV3-1/TRBV3-2	CASSQGTSGGLSYEQYF	TGTGCCAGCAGCCAAGGGACTAGCGGGGGCCTCTCCTACGAGCAGTACTTC
few	TRBD2	TRBJ2-1	TRBV6-2/TRBV6-3	CASSPAGGNNEQFF	TGTGCCAGCAGTCCAGCGGGGGGCAACAATGAGCAGTTCTTC
-	-	TRBJ1-6	TRBV5-4	CASSPNRDSPLHF	TGTGCCAGCAGCCCGAACAGGGATTCACCCCTCCACTTT
-	-	TRBJ2-7	TRBV30	CAWSPTVAYEQYF	TGTGCCTGGAGCCCGACAGTTGCCTACGAGCAGTACTTC
-	-	TRBJ2-1	TRBV5-6	CASRILTYNEQFF	TGTGCCAGCAGAATATTAACCTACAATGAGCAGTTCTTC
few	-	TRBJ1-3	TRBV6-5	CASSYSAGDGNTIYF	TGTGCCAGCAGTTACTCGGCAGGGGATGGAAACACCATATATTTT
-	-	TRBJ1-2	TRBV15	CATSRGTFAGYTF	TGTGCCACCAGCAGAGGGACATTTGCGGGCTACACCTTC
-	TRBD1	TRBJ1-2	TRBV7-2	CASSGGQINYGYTF	TGTGCCAGCAGCGGGGGACAGATTAACTATGGCTACACCTTC
-	-	TRBJ1-5	TRBV4-1	CASSQPSGGVHQPQHF	TGCGCCAGCAGCCAGCCCTCGGGGGGGGTCCATCAGCCCCAGCATTTT
-	-	TRBJ1-5	TRBV12-3/TRBV12-4	CASSFNSNQPQHF	TGTGCCAGCAGTTTCAACAGCAATCAGCCCCAGCATTTT
medium-sized	TRBD1	TRBJ1-5	TRBV6-5	CASSFSGTDNQPQHF	TGTGCCAGCAGTTTTTCCGGGACAGACAATCAGCCCCAGCATTTT
-	TRBD1	TRBJ2-2	TRBV5-5	CASSLGQGDFTGELFF	TGTGCCAGCAGCTTAGGACAGGGGGACTTCACCGGGGAGCTGTTTTTT
-	-	TRBJ2-1	TRBV7-3	CTSSSRTDYNEQFF	TGTACCAGCAGCTCTAGAACAGACTACAATGAGCAGTTCTTC
-	TRBD1	TRBJ2-5	TRBV7-9	CASLPDRQETQYF	TGTGCCAGCCTCCCGGACAGGCAAGAGACCCAGTACTTC
few	-	TRBJ1-1	TRBV6-1	CASSVAQGAGTEAFF	TGTGCCAGCAGTGTAGCTCAGGGCGCGGGGACTGAAGCTTTCTTT
once	TRBD2	TRBJ2-3	TRBV9	CASSVSTSGGNIGTDTQYF	TGTGCCAGCAGCGTGTCGACTAGCGGGGGGAATATTGGCACAGATACGCAGTATTTT
-	-	TRBJ1-2	TRBV6-5	CASRQGPNYGYTF	TGTGCCAGCAGACAGGGCCCTAACTATGGCTACACCTTC
-	TRBD2	TRBJ2-5	TRBV29-1	CSVEASGDQETQYF	TGCAGCGTTGAGGCTAGCGGGGATCAAGAGACCCAGTACTTC
-	TRBD1	TRBJ1-6	TRBV7-9	CASSARDSYNSPLHF	TGTGCCAGCAGCGCCCGGGACAGCTATAATTCACCCCTCCACTTT
-	-	TRBJ1-3	TRBV2	CASREQVSSGNTIYF	TGTGCCAGCAGAGAACAGGTTTCCTCTGGAAACACCATATATTTT
-	-	TRBJ1-4	TRBV6-5	CASGRARNEKLFF	TGTGCCAGCGGTCGGGCCCGTAATGAAAAACTGTTTTTT
once	-	TRBJ1-1	TRBV2	CASTWGGSMNTEAFF	TGTGCCAGCACCTGGGGGGGGTCCATGAACACTGAAGCTTTCTTT
-	-	TRBJ2-1	TRBV7-9	CASSFGGTAYNEQFF	TGTGCCAGCAGCTTCGGAGGGACGGCCTACAATGAGCAGTTCTTC
-	-	TRBJ1-3	TRBV10-1	CASSEGGSGNTIYF	TGCGCCAGCAGTGAGGGGGGCAGTGGAAACACCATATATTTT
-	-	TRBJ2-4	TRBV2	CASSQTSIAKNIQYF	TGTGCCAGCAGCCAGACTAGTATAGCCAAAAACATTCAGTACTTC
-	-	TRBJ1-1	TRBV27	CASSTLLGNTEAFF	TGTGCCAGCAGTACCCTGCTAGGGAACACTGAAGCTTTCTTT
-	-	TRBJ1-1	TRBV5-6	CASSLGWGSEAFF	TGTGCCAGCAGCTTGGGGTGGGGCTCTGAAGCTTTCTTT
-	-	TRBJ2-7	TRBV12-3/TRBV12-4	CASRKGGAYEQYF	TGTGCCAGCAGAAAAGGGGGGGCCTACGAGCAGTACTTC
-	TRBD2	TRBJ2-3	TRBV4-3	CASSQDFSGATDTQYF	TGCGCCAGCAGCCAAGATTTTAGCGGGGCTACAGATACGCAGTATTTT
-	-	TRBJ2-1	TRBV5-4	CASSRAWDEQFF	TGTGCCAGCAGCCGTGCGTGGGATGAGCAGTTCTTC
-	-	TRBJ2-3	TRBV7-6	CASSGGLDTQYF	TGTGCCAGCAGCGGAGGGTTGGATACGCAGTATTTT
-	TRBD2	TRBJ2-3	TRBV6-5	CASSALGGTDTQYF	TGTGCCAGCAGCGCCCTCGGGGGGACAGATACGCAGTATTTT
-	-	TRBJ1-5	TRBV15	CATSRDGGRNQPQHF	TGTGCCACCAGCAGAGATGGGGGCCGCAATCAGCCCCAGCATTTT
-	TRBD1	TRBJ1-6	TRBV2	CASKDRGVENSPLHF	TGTGCCAGCAAGGACAGGGGAGTTGAAAATTCACCCCTCCACTTT